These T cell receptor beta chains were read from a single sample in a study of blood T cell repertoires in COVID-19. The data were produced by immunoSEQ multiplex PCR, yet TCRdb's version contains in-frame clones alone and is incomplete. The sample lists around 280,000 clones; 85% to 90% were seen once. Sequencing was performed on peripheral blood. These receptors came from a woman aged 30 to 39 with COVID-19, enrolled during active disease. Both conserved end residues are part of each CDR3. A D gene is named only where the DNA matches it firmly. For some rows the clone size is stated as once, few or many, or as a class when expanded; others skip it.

cdr3_aa: CASSQGQGSIETQYF
cdr3_nt: TGTGCCAGCAGCCAGGGACAGGGTTCGATTGAGACCCAGTACTTC
clone_size: -
v_call: TRBV7-3
d_call: TRBD1
j_call: TRBJ2-5

cdr3_aa: CASSHPVAGLADTQYF
cdr3_nt: TGCGCCAGCAGCCACCCGGTAGCGGGATTGGCAGATACGCAGTATTTT
clone_size: -
v_call: TRBV4-3
d_call: TRBD2
j_call: TRBJ2-3

cdr3_aa: CASSSRETQYF
cdr3_nt: TGTGCCAGCAGTTCGAGAGAGACCCAGTACTTC
clone_size: -
v_call: TRBV6-2/TRBV6-3
d_call: -
j_call: TRBJ2-5

cdr3_aa: CASSISGSGAEQYF
cdr3_nt: TGTGCCAGTAGTATTAGCGGGAGCGGGGCCGAGCAGTACTTC
clone_size: -
v_call: TRBV19
d_call: TRBD2
j_call: TRBJ2-7

cdr3_aa: CASSPTGALQETQYF
cdr3_nt: TGTGCCAGCTCACCAACAGGGGCCCTCCAAGAGACCCAGTACTTC
clone_size: -
v_call: TRBV18
d_call: TRBD1
j_call: TRBJ2-5

cdr3_aa: CASSLERRNQPQHF
cdr3_nt: TGTGCCAGCAGCTTAGAGAGGAGAAATCAGCCCCAGCATTTT
clone_size: -
v_call: TRBV7-9
d_call: -
j_call: TRBJ1-5

cdr3_aa: CASSLAPGLASYNEQFF
cdr3_nt: TGTGCCAGCAGCTTAGCTCCGGGACTAGCGAGCTACAATGAGCAGTTCTTC
clone_size: -
v_call: TRBV11-2
d_call: TRBD2
j_call: TRBJ2-1

cdr3_aa: CASSVRDSRNGYTF
cdr3_nt: TGTGCCAGCAGCGTCCGGGACAGTCGAAACGGCTACACCTTC
clone_size: -
v_call: TRBV28
d_call: TRBD1
j_call: TRBJ1-2

cdr3_aa: CASSPWGTDGAFF
cdr3_nt: TGTGCCAGCAGTCCATGGGGGACAGACGGAGCTTTCTTT
clone_size: -
v_call: TRBV25-1
d_call: TRBD1
j_call: TRBJ1-1

cdr3_aa: CSVRESPRQYF
cdr3_nt: TGCAGCGTTCGGGAGTCCCCTCGGCAGTACTTC
clone_size: once
v_call: TRBV29-1
d_call: -
j_call: TRBJ2-7

cdr3_aa: CASQGGWRGNTIYF
cdr3_nt: TGTGCCAGTCAAGGCGGATGGAGGGGAAACACCATATATTTT
clone_size: -
v_call: TRBV19
d_call: -
j_call: TRBJ1-3

cdr3_aa: CAWSVLAGSLEQYF
cdr3_nt: TGTGCCTGGAGTGTACTAGCGGGATCGCTCGAGCAGTACTTC
clone_size: -
v_call: TRBV30
d_call: TRBD2
j_call: TRBJ2-7

cdr3_aa: CASSSGYNQPQHF
cdr3_nt: TGTGCCAGCAGTTCAGGGTACAATCAGCCCCAGCATTTT
clone_size: -
v_call: TRBV28
d_call: -
j_call: TRBJ1-5

cdr3_aa: CASSLERRENQPQHF
cdr3_nt: TGTGCCAGCAGCTTAGAAAGGAGGGAAAATCAGCCCCAGCATTTT
clone_size: -
v_call: TRBV7-3
d_call: -
j_call: TRBJ1-5

cdr3_aa: CASTMGGGKDEQFF
cdr3_nt: TGTGCCAGCACCATGGGGGGGGGAAAAGATGAGCAGTTCTTC
clone_size: -
v_call: TRBV6-6
d_call: TRBD2
j_call: TRBJ2-1

cdr3_aa: CASSPRTANYGYTF
cdr3_nt: TGTGCCAGCAGCCCCAGGACAGCTAACTATGGCTACACCTTC
clone_size: -
v_call: TRBV3-1/TRBV3-2
d_call: -
j_call: TRBJ1-2

cdr3_aa: CASSPGLAGGWGSMQYF
cdr3_nt: TGCGCCAGCAGCCCCGGACTAGCGGGAGGATGGGGTTCGATGCAGTACTTC
clone_size: -
v_call: TRBV5-1
d_call: TRBD2
j_call: TRBJ2-7

cdr3_aa: CAWSPTDRDLNTEAFF
cdr3_nt: TGTGCCTGGAGTCCGACCGACAGGGACCTGAACACTGAAGCTTTCTTT
clone_size: -
v_call: TRBV30
d_call: TRBD1
j_call: TRBJ1-1

cdr3_aa: CASSALAGGPPIQETQYF
cdr3_nt: TGTGCCAGCAGTGCCCTAGCGGGAGGGCCCCCTATTCAAGAGACCCAGTACTTC
clone_size: -
v_call: TRBV6-1
d_call: TRBD2
j_call: TRBJ2-5

cdr3_aa: CASSQPGQGVSGYTF
cdr3_nt: TGTGCCAGCAGTCAACCGGGACAGGGGGTGTCAGGCTACACCTTC
clone_size: -
v_call: TRBV6-6
d_call: TRBD1
j_call: TRBJ1-2

cdr3_aa: CASSPFISGGNGYTF
cdr3_nt: TGTGCCAGCAGTCCTTTTATTAGCGGAGGGAATGGCTACACCTTC
clone_size: -
v_call: TRBV2
d_call: -
j_call: TRBJ1-2

cdr3_aa: CASSYSTGGGQETQYF
cdr3_nt: TGCGCCAGCAGCTATTCGACAGGGGGCGGACAAGAGACCCAGTACTTC
clone_size: -
v_call: TRBV4-1
d_call: TRBD1
j_call: TRBJ2-5

cdr3_aa: CASSRTSAAPGELFF
cdr3_nt: TGTGCCAGCAGCCGAACCTCGGCAGCGCCCGGGGAGCTGTTTTTT
clone_size: once
v_call: TRBV11-2
d_call: -
j_call: TRBJ2-2

cdr3_aa: CASCPGAGGWDEQYF
cdr3_nt: TGTGCCAGTTGCCCAGGAGCGGGAGGGTGGGACGAGCAGTACTTC
clone_size: -
v_call: TRBV6-5
d_call: TRBD2
j_call: TRBJ2-7

cdr3_aa: CASSLGGRSGGYTF
cdr3_nt: TGTGCCAGCAGCTTGGGGGGCCGCTCGGGTGGCTACACCTTC
clone_size: -
v_call: TRBV5-6
d_call: -
j_call: TRBJ1-2

cdr3_aa: CASSLGGTSGRAEETQYF
cdr3_nt: TGCGCCAGCAGCTTGGGCGGGACTAGCGGCAGAGCGGAGGAGACCCAGTACTTC
clone_size: -
v_call: TRBV5-1
d_call: TRBD2
j_call: TRBJ2-5

cdr3_aa: CASVIGQAGANVLTF
cdr3_nt: TGCGCCAGTGTAATCGGACAGGCTGGGGCCAACGTCCTGACTTTC
clone_size: -
v_call: TRBV5-1
d_call: TRBD1
j_call: TRBJ2-6